The rows below give T cell receptor beta chains drawn from one sample of a study of early T cells in non-severe SARS-CoV-2 infection. A single record per CDR3 protein comes from TCRdb applying MiXCR to the 5' RACE reads. The sample gives tens of thousands of distinct CDR3 sequences, around 6.9% of which show up once; 4.7% is in the top ten. Sequencing was performed on whole blood. The receptor source for this set is an adult who was a healthcare worker with PCR-confirmed SARS-CoV-2 infection or an uninfected control (not recorded which). The CDR3 runs from the conserved cysteine through the conserved F or W. D genes are given only for firm matches. Size tells how often a clone was seen (once, few, many) or the class of an expanded clone, and some rows leave it out.

DNA,CDR3,size,V,D,J
TGTGCCAGCAGGAGAGCGGGGGCCCAAAATACGCAGTATTTT,CASRRAGAQNTQYF,many,TRBV7-9,TRBD2,TRBJ2-3
TGTGCCAGCAGCTTGGGCCAGGGGTTGACGCATGAGCAGTTCTTC,CASSLGQGLTHEQFF,.,TRBV5-6,.,TRBJ2-1
TGCGCCAGCAGCCAAGTTCACCGGGACAGGGGGCCGGAAGCTTTCTTT,CASSQVHRDRGPEAFF,many,TRBV4-1,TRBD1,TRBJ1-1
TGCAGCGTAACAGGGGGCCGGGAGACCCAGTACTTC,CSVTGGRETQYF,.,TRBV29-1,TRBD1,TRBJ2-5
TGCAGCGTTGAAGGGGATTTCCAGGCCCATAAGTCAGAGACCCAGTACTTC,CSVEGDFQAHKSETQYF,many,TRBV29-1,.,TRBJ2-5
TGTGCCACCAGTGATCGGGGGCGGAACAATCAGCCCCAGCATTTT,CATSDRGRNNQPQHF,many,TRBV24-1,.,TRBJ1-5
TGTGCCAGCAGTCCCATGAGGGAATCACCCCTCCACTTT,CASSPMRESPLHF,.,TRBV27,.,TRBJ1-6
TGTGCCAGCAGCCAGGGCGGGGGGGCAAACATTCAGTACTTC,CASSQGGGANIQYF,many,TRBV3-1,TRBD2,TRBJ2-4
TGTGCCAGCAGCGCCCGGGTTGGTGGCTACACCTTC,CASSARVGGYTF,.,TRBV25-1,.,TRBJ1-2
TGTGCCAGCAGTGAATGGGGGGCTGGGTCACCCCTCCACTTT,CASSEWGAGSPLHF,many,TRBV2,.,TRBJ1-6
TGTGCCAGCTCACCAGAGAGGGGGCGGGCTTTCTTT,CASSPERGRAFF,.,TRBV18,TRBD1,TRBJ1-1
TGTGCCAGCAGTTCCACAGGGGGCTTCGAGCAGTACTTC,CASSSTGGFEQYF,many,TRBV12-3/TRBV12-4,TRBD1,TRBJ2-7